These T cell receptor beta chains were read from a single sample in a study of patients and donors after allogeneic stem cell transplantation. A single record per CDR3 protein comes from TCRdb applying MiXCR to the RT-PCR reads. The sample has 400,000 to 500,000 distinct CDR3 sequences; more than 15% are singletons. Material for sequencing was blood, either unsorted or a sorted T cell fraction (not recorded which). Receptor source: a human donor who was either an allogeneic HSCT recipient or a stem cell or donor lymphocyte infusion donor (not recorded which). It is not recorded whose cells these are; they may come from a transplant donor. Each CDR3 is given with its conserved first and last residue. D genes are given only for firm matches. Clone size, where shown, is once, few, many, or a class for clones that have expanded.

d_call clone_size j_call v_call cdr3_nt cdr3_aa
NA NA TRBJ2-7 TRBV6-1 TGTGCCATTCTCGACCACGGGTACGAGCAGTACTTC CAILDHGYEQYF
TRBD1 NA TRBJ1-2 TRBV27 TGTGCCAGCAGGTTACAGGGGGCGCTTGGTGGCTACACCTTC CASRLQGALGGYTF
NA few TRBJ1-5 TRBV5-6 TGTGCCAGCAGCTTGTCAGGCGCCAATCAGCCCCAGCATTTT CASSLSGANQPQHF
TRBD2 few TRBJ2-1 TRBV5-1 TGCGCCAGCAGCTTCCCGGGACTAGCGGGAGGATCGTACAATGAGCAGTTCTTC CASSFPGLAGGSYNEQFF
NA few TRBJ1-4 TRBV25-1 TGTGCCAGCAGTGAACCGGACATCTCAACTAATGAAAAACTGTTTTTT CASSEPDISTNEKLFF
NA few TRBJ1-6 TRBV7-9 TGTGCCAGCACCTTTGAGGGGGGGGCTGTTTCACCCCTCCACTTT CASTFEGGAVSPLHF
NA few TRBJ2-2 TRBV5-5 TGTGCCAGCAGCTTGTTCATTCAGGGCCCCCCGAACACCGGGGAGCTGTTTTTT CASSLFIQGPPNTGELFF
NA NA TRBJ1-5 TRBV7-2 TGTGCCAGCAGCTTAGGAGGCGGGGGGACCAATCAGCCCCAGCATTTT CASSLGGGGTNQPQHF
NA many TRBJ2-1 TRBV5-1 TGCGCCAGCAGCTTGGCCGGTAAGGGAGGCGGGAATGAGCAGTTCTTC CASSLAGKGGGNEQFF
NA NA TRBJ2-2 TRBV11-1 TGTGCCAGCACCAACACCTCAGCGTTAACAGGGAACACCGGGGAGCTGTTTTTT CASTNTSALTGNTGELFF
NA NA TRBJ2-5 TRBV5-1 TGCGCCAGCAGCCCTCTACAGGGCCAAGAGACCCTGTACTTC CASSPLQGQETLYF
NA NA TRBJ1-1 TRBV25-1 TGTGCCAGCAGTCTTACGGAATGGAACACTGAAGCTTTCTTT CASSLTEWNTEAFF
NA few TRBJ1-5 TRBV7-8 TGTGCCAGCAGCTTATGGGAGCCTCAGCCCCAGCATTTT CASSLWEPQPQHF
TRBD2 few TRBJ2-1 TRBV2 TGTGCCAGCTCGGACGGCGGGAGGCTTTACAATGAGCAGTTCTTC CASSDGGRLYNEQFF
NA many TRBJ2-5 TRBV20-1 TGCAGTGCTCCCGGCGGTAGCGTGAAGACCCAGTACTTC CSAPGGSVKTQYF
TRBD1 many TRBJ2-1 TRBV7-3 TGTGCCAGCAGCTCGGGACAGGGACAGCAGTTCTTC CASSSGQGQQFF
NA many TRBJ1-1 TRBV10-3 TGTGCCACAGGAGGGTGGGGGACTGAAGCTTTCTTT CATGGWGTEAFF
NA few TRBJ1-3 TRBV12-3/TRBV12-4 TGTGCCAGCAGTAAGAGCAGGATCTCTGGAAACACCATATATTTT CASSKSRISGNTIYF
NA NA TRBJ1-3 TRBV4-1 TGCGCCAGCAGCCAGGGGGAGCCCATATATTTT CASSQGEPIYF
NA few TRBJ1-1 TRBV19 TGTGCCAGTAGCCCCTTCGGCGACACTGAAGCTTTCTTT CASSPFGDTEAFF
NA few TRBJ2-7 TRBV10-3 TGTGCCATCAGTGTAGGGCTAAATTCCTACGAGCAGTACTTC CAISVGLNSYEQYF
NA NA TRBJ2-3 TRBV20-1 TGCAGTGCTAGAGATTTTCGCACAGATACGCAGTATTTT CSARDFRTDTQYF
NA few TRBJ2-2 TRBV24-1 TGTGCCACCAGTGATCCTCCGGGCCCCTCCTCCGGGGAGCTGTTTTTT CATSDPPGPSSGELFF
NA NA TRBJ2-1 TRBV6-6 TGTGCCAGCAGTTACGTGAACAATGAGCAGTTCTTC CASSYVNNEQFF
TRBD2 NA TRBJ2-7 TRBV12-3/TRBV12-4 TGTGCCAGCACTCCGGGACTAGCGGGAGGTATATCCTACGAGCAGTACTTC CASTPGLAGGISYEQYF
NA few TRBJ2-1 TRBV12-3/TRBV12-4 TGTGCCAGCAGTTTAAAGGAGGAGCAGTTCTTC CASSLKEEQFF
TRBD2 NA TRBJ2-1 TRBV12-3/TRBV12-4 TGTGCCAGCAGTGAGAGCGGGAGGTTCCACAATTTGCAGTTCTTC CASSESGRFHNLQFF
TRBD1 many TRBJ1-1 TRBV7-6 TGTGCCAGCAGCACGGGACAGGGTCACACTGAAGCTTTCTTT CASSTGQGHTEAFF
NA few TRBJ2-5 TRBV20-1 TGCAGTGCTAGGCGGAAAGAGACCCAGTACTTC CSARRKETQYF
NA few TRBJ2-7 TRBV12-3/TRBV12-4 TGTGCCAGCAACAGCGGACCTTCCTACGAGCAGTACTTC CASNSGPSYEQYF
TRBD2 NA TRBJ2-1 TRBV5-1 TGCGCCAGCAGCCCCGAGCGGGGGCAGGATGAGCAGTTCTTC CASSPERGQDEQFF
TRBD2 few TRBJ2-3 TRBV29-1 TGCAGCGTTGATTCTGCGGGAGAGGCAGATACGCAGTATTTT CSVDSAGEADTQYF
NA few TRBJ2-3 TRBV4-1 TGCGCCAGCAGCCAAGTTCTGGTCACAGATACGCAGTATTTT CASSQVLVTDTQYF
NA few TRBJ2-7 TRBV5-6 TGTGCCAGCAGCTCCCCGGGGGTTTCCTACGAGCAGTACTTC CASSSPGVSYEQYF
NA many TRBJ2-7 TRBV24-1 TGTGCCACCAGTGATTTAACGGTATCCTACGAGCAGTACTTC CATSDLTVSYEQYF
TRBD2 few TRBJ2-7 TRBV7-9 TGTGCCAGCAGCTTCTTCTTGGCGGGAGGCGGTGGGGAGCAGTACTTC CASSFFLAGGGGEQYF
NA NA TRBJ2-2 TRBV5-5 TGTGCCAGCAGCTTGGCCCGAGGCGGGGAGCTGTTTTTT CASSLARGGELFF
NA few TRBJ2-1 TRBV7-3 TGTGCCAGCAGCTGGGGACTCAAGATCTCCTACAATGAGCAGTTCTTC CASSWGLKISYNEQFF
NA NA TRBJ2-6 TRBV25-1 TGTGCCAGCAGTGAAACGGAGGGCCGCTCTGGGGCCAACGTCCTGACTTTC CASSETEGRSGANVLTF
NA once TRBJ2-5 TRBV14 TGTGCCAGCAGCCGAGCAGGGCGGGAGACCCAGTACTTC CASSRAGRETQYF
NA few TRBJ2-3 TRBV7-2 TGTGCCAGCAGCTTACAGGGCGCAGATACGCAGTATTTT CASSLQGADTQYF
NA NA TRBJ1-4 TRBV18 TGTGCCAGCTCACGTTCCGGGTTCGGGGAAAAACTGTTTTTT CASSRSGFGEKLFF
NA many TRBJ1-1 TRBV6-1 TGTGCCAGCAGCCGAGGGCGGAACACTGAAGCTTTCTTT CASSRGRNTEAFF
NA few TRBJ1-1 TRBV5-6 TGTGCCAGCAGCGGGTGGGGGGGCACCATGAACACTGAAGCTTTCTTT CASSGWGGTMNTEAFF
TRBD1 NA TRBJ2-7 TRBV20-1 TGCAGTGCAAGAAACAGGGGACGGGAGCAGTACTTC CSARNRGREQYF
NA few TRBJ2-1 TRBV12-3/TRBV12-4 TGTGCCAGCAGTTTTGCCAGGTCCTACAATGAGCAGTTCTTC CASSFARSYNEQFF
TRBD2 few TRBJ2-3 TRBV5-1 TGCGCCAGCAGCGTACTAGCGGCGGAGGGAGCAGATACGCAGTATTTT CASSVLAAEGADTQYF
NA few TRBJ2-5 TRBV2 TGTGCCAGCAGTGAAGCAGCCGGCGAAGAGACCCAGTACTTC CASSEAAGEETQYF
NA NA TRBJ2-7 TRBV7-3 TGTGCCAGCGCATTAAGCGGACGCGTTGGATACGAGCAGTACTTC CASALSGRVGYEQYF
TRBD2 few TRBJ2-1 TRBV24-1 TGTGCCACCAGTGGCGGGAGGGCCCGCAATGAGCAGTTCTTC CATSGGRARNEQFF
NA NA TRBJ2-5 TRBV20-1 TGCAGTGCTATCGACCCGGGAGCCCAAGAGACCCAGTACTTC CSAIDPGAQETQYF
TRBD2 NA TRBJ2-7 TRBV7-7 TGTGCCAGCAGCCGACTAGCGGGGACCGAGCAGTACTTC CASSRLAGTEQYF
TRBD2 few TRBJ2-7 TRBV5-1 TGCGCCAGCAGCCCGACTAGCGGGGGGACGTACGAGCAGTACTTC CASSPTSGGTYEQYF
NA many TRBJ1-1 TRBV12-3/TRBV12-4 TGTGCCAGCAGTGGGAACACTGAAGCTTTCTTT CASSGNTEAFF
NA many TRBJ2-3 TRBV9 TGTGCCAGCAGCTTAACGACCCTAACGATAGATACGCAGTATTTT CASSLTTLTIDTQYF